This note documents a single T cell receptor beta chain sequence. Its matching antigen is unknown. Treatment specified: oral pan-JAK inhibitor, 5-10 mg twice daily. These data belong to a study of CD8+ T cells in alopecia areata. About the study: A 6-month period off drug followed tofacitinib, which lasted 6 to 18 months. The study's findings and limits: Relative to mice, TCR sharing across patients was less clear, a difference possibly HLA-related. The study found higher clonality in lesional than normal scalp, especially in alopecia totalis/universalis.

As the sequencing template, cDNA was produced by extracting RNA and reverse transcribing it. Generated by immunoSEQ multiplex PCR, the TCRdb table keeps only in-frame clones and is missing some. The sample contains more than 95,000 clones, around 60% of which appear only once. Trimming removed 4 bases from V and 8 bases from J, with 18 bases in between. Germline loops: CDR1 SGHDT, CDR2 YYEEEE. CDR3 size: 14 residues. The rearrangement uses TRBV5-6 and TRBJ1-2; a possible D gene is TRBD1 (5 bases). The source is a human donor with alopecia areata. This material consisted of CD4+ T cells sorted from blood, taken at week 4, from a patient treated with tofacitinib. CDR3 amino acids: CASSLYVDRLGYTF. CDR3 DNA: TGTGCCAGCAGCCTCTACGTCGACAGATTAGGCTACACCTTC.